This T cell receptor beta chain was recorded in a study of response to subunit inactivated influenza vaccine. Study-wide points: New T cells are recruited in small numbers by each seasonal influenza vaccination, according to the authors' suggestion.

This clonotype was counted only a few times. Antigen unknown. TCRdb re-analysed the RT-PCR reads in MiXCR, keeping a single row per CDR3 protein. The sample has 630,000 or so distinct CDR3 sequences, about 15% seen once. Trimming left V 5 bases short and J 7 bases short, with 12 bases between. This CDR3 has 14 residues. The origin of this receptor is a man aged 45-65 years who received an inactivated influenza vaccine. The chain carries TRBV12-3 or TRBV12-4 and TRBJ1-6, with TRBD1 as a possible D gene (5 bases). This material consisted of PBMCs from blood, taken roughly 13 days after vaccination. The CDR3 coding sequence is TGTGCCAGCAGTCCGGGACGGTTGAATTCACCCCTCCACTTT. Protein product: CASSPGRLNSPLHF.